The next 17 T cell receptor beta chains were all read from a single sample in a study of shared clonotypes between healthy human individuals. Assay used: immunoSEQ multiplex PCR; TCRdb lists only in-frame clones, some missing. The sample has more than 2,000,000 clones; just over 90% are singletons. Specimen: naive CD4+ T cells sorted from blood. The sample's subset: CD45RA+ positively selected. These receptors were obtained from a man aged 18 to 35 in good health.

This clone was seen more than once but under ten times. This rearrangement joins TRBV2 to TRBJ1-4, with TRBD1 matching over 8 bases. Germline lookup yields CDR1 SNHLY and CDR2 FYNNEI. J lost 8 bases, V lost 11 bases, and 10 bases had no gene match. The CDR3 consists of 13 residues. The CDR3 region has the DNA TGTGCCGACAGACAGGGGCCAGGGGAAAAACTGTTTTTT. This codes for CADRQGPGEKLFF.

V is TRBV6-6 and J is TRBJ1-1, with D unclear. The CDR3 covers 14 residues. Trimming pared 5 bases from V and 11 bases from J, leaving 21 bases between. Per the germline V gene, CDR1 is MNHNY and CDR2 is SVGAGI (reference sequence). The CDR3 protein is CASSPNVQTAPAFF. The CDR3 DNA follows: TGTGCCAGCAGTCCCAACGTCCAGACCGCCCCTGCTTTCTTT.

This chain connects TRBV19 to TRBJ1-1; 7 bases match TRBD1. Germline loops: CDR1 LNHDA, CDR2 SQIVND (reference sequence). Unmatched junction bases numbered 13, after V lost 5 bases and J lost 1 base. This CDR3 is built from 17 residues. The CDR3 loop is CASSYYTWDRRNTEAFF. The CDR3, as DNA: TGTGCCAGTAGTTACTACACATGGGACAGACGGAACACTGAAGCTTTCTTT.

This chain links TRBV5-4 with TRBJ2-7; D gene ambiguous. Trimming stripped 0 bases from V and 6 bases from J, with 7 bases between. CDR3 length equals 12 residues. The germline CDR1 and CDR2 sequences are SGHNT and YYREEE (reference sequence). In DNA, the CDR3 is TGTGCCAGCAGCTTGGACAGCCTCGAGCAGTACTTC. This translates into CASSLDSLEQYF. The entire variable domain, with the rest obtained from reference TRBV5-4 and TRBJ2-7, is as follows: ETGVTQSPTHLIKTRGQQVTLRCSSQSGHNTVSWYQQALGQGPQFIFQYYREEENGRGNFPPRFSGLQFPNYSSELNVNALELDDSALYLCASSLDSLEQYFGPGTRLTVT.

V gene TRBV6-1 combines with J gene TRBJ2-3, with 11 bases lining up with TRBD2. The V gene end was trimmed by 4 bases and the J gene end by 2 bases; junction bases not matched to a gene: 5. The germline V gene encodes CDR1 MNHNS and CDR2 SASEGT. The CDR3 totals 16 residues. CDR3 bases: TGTGCCAGCAGTGCGGGACTAGCGGTAGTCACAGATACGCAGTATTTT. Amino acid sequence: CASSAGLAVVTDTQYF.

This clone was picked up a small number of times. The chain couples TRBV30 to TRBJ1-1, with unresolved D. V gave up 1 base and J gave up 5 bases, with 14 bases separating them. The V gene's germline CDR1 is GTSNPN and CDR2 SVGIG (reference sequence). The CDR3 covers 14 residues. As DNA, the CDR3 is TGTGCCTGGAGTGGACGCATCGGCGGGACTGAAGCTTTCTTT. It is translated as CAWSGRIGGTEAFF.

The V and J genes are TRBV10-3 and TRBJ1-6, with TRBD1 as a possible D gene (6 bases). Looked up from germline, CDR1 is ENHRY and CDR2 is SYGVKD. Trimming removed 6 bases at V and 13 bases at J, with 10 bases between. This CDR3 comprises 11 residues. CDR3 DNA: TGTGCCATCAGCTCGACAGGCCCCCTCCACTTT. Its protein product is CAISSTGPLHF.

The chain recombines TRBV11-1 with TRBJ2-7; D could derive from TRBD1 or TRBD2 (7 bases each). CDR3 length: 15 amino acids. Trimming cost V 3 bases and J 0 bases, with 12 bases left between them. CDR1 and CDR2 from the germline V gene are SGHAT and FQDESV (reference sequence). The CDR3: CASSLGGTVSYEQYF. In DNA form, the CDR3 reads TGTGCCAGCAGCTTGGGAGGGACAGTCTCCTACGAGCAGTACTTC.

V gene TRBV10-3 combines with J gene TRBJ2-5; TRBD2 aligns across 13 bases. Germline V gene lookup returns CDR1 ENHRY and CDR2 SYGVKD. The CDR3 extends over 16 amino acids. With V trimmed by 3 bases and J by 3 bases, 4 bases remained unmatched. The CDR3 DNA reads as TGTGCCATCAGTGATACTAGCGGGGGGGTTAAAGAGACCCAGTACTTC. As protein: CAISDTSGGVKETQYF.

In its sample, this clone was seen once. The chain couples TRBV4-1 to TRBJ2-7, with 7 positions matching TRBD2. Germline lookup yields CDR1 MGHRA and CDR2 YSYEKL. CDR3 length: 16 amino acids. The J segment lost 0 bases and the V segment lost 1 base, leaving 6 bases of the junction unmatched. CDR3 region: CASSQGVGGGSYEQYF. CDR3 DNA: TGCGCCAGCAGCCAAGGGGTTGGGGGGGGCTCCTACGAGCAGTACTTC.

The CDR3 region has the DNA TGTGCTAGTGGTTTGGGGACTAGCGGAAACAATGAGCAGTTCTTC. As protein: CASGLGTSGNNEQFF. The chain is built from TRBV12-5 and TRBJ2-1; 10 bases align to TRBD2. V trimming: 1 base; J trimming: 5 bases; junction bases outside the gene matches: 2. The CDR3 has 15 residues. The V gene's germline CDR1 is LGHNT and CDR2 FRNRAP.

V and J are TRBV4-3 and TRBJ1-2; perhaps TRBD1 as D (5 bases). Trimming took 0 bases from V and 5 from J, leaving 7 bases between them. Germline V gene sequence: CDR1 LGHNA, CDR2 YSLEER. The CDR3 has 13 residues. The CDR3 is CASSQDEGYGYTF. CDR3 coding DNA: TGCGCCAGCAGCCAAGATGAGGGGTATGGCTACACCTTC.

CDR3 DNA: TGCGCCAGCAGCCCGACAGGGATCGGGGAGCTGTTTTTT. Protein product: CASSPTGIGELFF. The gene calls are TRBV5-1 and TRBJ2-2; 7 nucleotides align to TRBD1. V shed 4 bases and J 7 bases; nucleotides not matched to a gene: 4. Germline V gene sequence: CDR1 SGHRS, CDR2 YFSETQ. The CDR3 is 13 amino acids.

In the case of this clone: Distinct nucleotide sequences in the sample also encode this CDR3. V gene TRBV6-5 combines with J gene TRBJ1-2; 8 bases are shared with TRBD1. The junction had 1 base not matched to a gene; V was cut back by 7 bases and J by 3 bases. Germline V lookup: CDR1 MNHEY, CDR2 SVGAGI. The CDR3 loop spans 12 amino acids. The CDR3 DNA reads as TGTGCCAGCAAGACAGGGGACTATGGCTACACCTTC. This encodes CASKTGDYGYTF.

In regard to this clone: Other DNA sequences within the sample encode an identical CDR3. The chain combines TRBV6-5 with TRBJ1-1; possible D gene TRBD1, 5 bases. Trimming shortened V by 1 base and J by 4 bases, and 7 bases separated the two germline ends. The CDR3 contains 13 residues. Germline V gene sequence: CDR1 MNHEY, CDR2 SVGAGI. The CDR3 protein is CASSYWGGTEAFF. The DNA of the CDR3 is TGTGCCAGCAGTTACTGGGGGGGCACTGAAGCTTTCTTT.

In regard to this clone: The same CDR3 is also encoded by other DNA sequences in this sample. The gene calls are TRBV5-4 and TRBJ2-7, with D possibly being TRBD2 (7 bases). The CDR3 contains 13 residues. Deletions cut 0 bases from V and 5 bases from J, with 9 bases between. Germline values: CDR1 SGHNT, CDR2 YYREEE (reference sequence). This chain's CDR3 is CASSLAGGNEQYF. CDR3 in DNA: TGTGCCAGCAGCTTGGCGGGGGGCAACGAGCAGTACTTC.

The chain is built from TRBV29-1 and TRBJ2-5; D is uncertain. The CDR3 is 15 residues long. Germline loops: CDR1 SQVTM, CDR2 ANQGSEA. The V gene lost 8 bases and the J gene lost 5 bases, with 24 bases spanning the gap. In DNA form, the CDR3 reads TGCAGCCCTAGAAAGGGCGGAAAAGGACCGGAGACCCAGTACTTC. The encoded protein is CSPRKGGKGPETQYF.